This TCR beta chain was sequenced during a study of T cell responses to AZD1222 COVID-19 vaccine. Points from the study as a whole: At study baseline, merely five or six AZD1222 recipients were seropositive.

This table comes from immunoSEQ multiplex PCR, and its TCRdb copy is limited to in-frame clones, with some not included. The sample lists tens of thousands of clones, roughly 90% occurring once. From germline, CDR1 is SEHNR and CDR2 FQNEAQ (reference sequence). This CDR3 has 12 amino acids. V was trimmed by 3 bases and J by 7 bases, leaving 9 bases between them. A note on this clone: The antigen is unknown.

The sequence was obtained from an adult who received the AZD1222 COVID-19 vaccine. This specimen consisted of peripheral blood, obtained 28 days after the second AZD1222 dose. The rearrangement joins TRBV7-9 to TRBJ1-2, with D hard to call. The CDR3 DNA sequence: TGTGCCAGCAGCTTTTCCGGAGGTGGCTACACCTTC. It yields the protein CASSFSGGGYTF.